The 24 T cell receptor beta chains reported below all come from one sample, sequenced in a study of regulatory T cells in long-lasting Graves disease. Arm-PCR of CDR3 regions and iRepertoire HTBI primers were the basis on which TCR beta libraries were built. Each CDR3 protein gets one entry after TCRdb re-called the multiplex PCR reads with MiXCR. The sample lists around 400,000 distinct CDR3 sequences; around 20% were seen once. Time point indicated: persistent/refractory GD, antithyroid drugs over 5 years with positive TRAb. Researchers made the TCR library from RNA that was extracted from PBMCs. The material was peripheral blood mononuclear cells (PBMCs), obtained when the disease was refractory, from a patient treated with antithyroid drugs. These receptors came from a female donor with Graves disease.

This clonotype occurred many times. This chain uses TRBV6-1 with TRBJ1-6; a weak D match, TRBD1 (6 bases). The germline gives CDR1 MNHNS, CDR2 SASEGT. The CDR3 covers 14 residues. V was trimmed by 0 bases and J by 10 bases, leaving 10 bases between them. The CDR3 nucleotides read TGTGCCAGCAGTGAAGCAGGGGGAGGGTCACCCCTCCACTTT. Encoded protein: CASSEAGGGSPLHF.

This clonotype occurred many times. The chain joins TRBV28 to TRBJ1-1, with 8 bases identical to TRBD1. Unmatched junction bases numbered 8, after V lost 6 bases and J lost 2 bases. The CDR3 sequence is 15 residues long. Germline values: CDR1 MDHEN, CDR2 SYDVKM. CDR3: CASSTGQALNTEAFF. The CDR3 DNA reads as TGTGCCAGCAGCACGGGACAGGCTCTCAACACTGAAGCTTTCTTT. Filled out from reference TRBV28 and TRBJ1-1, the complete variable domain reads DVKVTQSSRYLVKRTGEKVFLECVQDMDHENMFWYRQDPGLGLRLIYFSYDVKMKEKGDIPEGYSVSREKKERFSLILESASTNQTSMYLCASSTGQALNTEAFFGQGTRLTVV.

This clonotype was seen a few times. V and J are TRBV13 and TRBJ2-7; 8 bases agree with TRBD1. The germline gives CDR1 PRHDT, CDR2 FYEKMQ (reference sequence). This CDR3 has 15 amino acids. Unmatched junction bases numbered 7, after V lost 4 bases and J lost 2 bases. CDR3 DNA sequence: TGTGCCAGCAGCTCACCGGGACAGGAAACCTACGAGCAGTACTTC. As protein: CASSSPGQETYEQYF.

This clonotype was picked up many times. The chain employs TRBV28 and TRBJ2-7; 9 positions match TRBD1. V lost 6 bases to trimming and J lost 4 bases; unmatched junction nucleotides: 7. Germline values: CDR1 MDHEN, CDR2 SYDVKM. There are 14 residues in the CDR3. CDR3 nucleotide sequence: TGTGCCAGCAGCTTCGGGACAGGGACTTACGAGCAGTACTTC. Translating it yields CASSFGTGTYEQYF.

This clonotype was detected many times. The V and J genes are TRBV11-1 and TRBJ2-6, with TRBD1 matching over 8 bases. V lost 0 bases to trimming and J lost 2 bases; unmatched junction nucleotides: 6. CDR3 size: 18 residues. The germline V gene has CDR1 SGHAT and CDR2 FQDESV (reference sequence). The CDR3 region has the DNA TGTGCCAGCAGCTTAGCCGGGACAGGAAGACCTGGGGCCAACGTCCTGACTTTC. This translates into CASSLAGTGRPGANVLTF.

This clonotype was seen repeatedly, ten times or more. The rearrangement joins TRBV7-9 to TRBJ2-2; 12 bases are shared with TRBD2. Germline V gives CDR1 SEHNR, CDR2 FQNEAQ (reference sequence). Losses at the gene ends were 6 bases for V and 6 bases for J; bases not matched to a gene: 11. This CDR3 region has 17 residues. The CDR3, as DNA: TGTGCCAGCAGGCGTCGTGAACTAGCGGGAGGATCCGGGGAGCTGTTTTTT. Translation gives CASRRRELAGGSGELFF.

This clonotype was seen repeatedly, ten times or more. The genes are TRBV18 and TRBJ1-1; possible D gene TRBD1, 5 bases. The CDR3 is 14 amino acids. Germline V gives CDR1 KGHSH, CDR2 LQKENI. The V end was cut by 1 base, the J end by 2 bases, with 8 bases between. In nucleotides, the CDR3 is TGTGCCAGCTCACCACTTCAGGGTAACACTGAAGCTTTCTTT. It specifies CASSPLQGNTEAFF.

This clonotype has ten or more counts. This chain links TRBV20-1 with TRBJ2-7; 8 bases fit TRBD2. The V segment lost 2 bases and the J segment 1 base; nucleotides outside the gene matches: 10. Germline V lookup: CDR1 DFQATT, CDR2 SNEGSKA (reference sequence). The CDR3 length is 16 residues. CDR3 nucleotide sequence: TGCAGTGCTAGAATCCAGTCGACTAGCGTATCCTACGAGCAGTACTTC. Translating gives CSARIQSTSVSYEQYF.

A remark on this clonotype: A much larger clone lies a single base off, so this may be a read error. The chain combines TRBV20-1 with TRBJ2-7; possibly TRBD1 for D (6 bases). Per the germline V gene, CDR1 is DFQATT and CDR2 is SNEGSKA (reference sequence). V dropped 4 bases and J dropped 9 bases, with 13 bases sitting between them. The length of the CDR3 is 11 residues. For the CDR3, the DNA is TGCAGTGCTACGGGCAGGGGCGGGCAGTACTTC. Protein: CSATGRGGQYF.

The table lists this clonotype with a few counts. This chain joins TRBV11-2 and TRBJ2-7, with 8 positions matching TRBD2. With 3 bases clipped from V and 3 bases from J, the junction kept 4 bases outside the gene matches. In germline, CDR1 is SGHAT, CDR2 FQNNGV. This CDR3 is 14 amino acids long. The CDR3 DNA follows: TGTGCCAGCAGCTTGATACTAGCGGACTACGAGCAGTACTTC. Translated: CASSLILADYEQYF.

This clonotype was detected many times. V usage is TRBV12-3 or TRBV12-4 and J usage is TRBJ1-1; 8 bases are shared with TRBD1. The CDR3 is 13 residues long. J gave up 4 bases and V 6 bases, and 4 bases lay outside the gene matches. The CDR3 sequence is CASRVTGVTEAFF. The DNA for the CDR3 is TGTGCCAGCAGGGTGACAGGGGTCACTGAAGCTTTCTTT.

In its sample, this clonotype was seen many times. As DNA, the CDR3 is TGTGCCAGCAGTTTAGAGGTTCCCACCTACGAGCAGTACTTC. Translating it yields CASSLEVPTYEQYF. This chain links TRBV28 with TRBJ2-7; no clear D gene. The CDR3 length is 14 residues. The germline V gene has CDR1 MDHEN and CDR2 SYDVKM. V shed 2 bases and J shed 2 bases, with 10 bases lying between them.

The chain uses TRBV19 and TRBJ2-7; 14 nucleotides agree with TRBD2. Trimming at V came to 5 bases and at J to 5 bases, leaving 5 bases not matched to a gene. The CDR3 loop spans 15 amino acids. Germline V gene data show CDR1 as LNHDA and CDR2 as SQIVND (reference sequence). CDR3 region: CASSPGTSGSHEQYF. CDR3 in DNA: TGTGCCAGTAGTCCGGGGACTAGCGGGAGTCACGAGCAGTACTTC.

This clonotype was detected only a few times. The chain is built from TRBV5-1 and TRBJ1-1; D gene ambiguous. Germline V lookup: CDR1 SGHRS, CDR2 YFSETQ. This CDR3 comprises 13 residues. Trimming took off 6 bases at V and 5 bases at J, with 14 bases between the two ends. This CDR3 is CASTSAGLTEAFF. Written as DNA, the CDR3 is TGCGCCAGCACCTCGGCGGGGTTAACTGAAGCTTTCTTT.

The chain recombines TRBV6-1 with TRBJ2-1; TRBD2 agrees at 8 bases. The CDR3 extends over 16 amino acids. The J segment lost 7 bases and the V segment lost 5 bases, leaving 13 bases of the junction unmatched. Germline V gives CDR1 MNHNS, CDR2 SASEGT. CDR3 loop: CASSPRGGGIDNEQFF. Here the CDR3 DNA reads TGTGCCAGCAGTCCCCGGGGGGGCGGGATAGATAATGAGCAGTTCTTC.

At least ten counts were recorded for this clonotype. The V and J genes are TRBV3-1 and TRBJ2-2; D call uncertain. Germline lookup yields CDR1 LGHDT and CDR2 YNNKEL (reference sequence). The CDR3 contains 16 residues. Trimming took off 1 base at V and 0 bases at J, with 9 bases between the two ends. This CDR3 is CASSQVRAANTGELFF. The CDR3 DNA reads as TGTGCCAGCAGCCAAGTTCGCGCGGCGAACACCGGGGAGCTGTTTTTT.

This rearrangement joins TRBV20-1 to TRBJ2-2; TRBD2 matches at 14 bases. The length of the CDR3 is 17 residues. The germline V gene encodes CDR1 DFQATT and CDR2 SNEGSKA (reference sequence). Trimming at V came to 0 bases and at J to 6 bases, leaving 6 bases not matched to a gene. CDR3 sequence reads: CSARDPGLAGEAGELFF. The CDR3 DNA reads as TGCAGTGCTAGAGACCCGGGACTAGCGGGAGAGGCCGGGGAGCTGTTTTTT.

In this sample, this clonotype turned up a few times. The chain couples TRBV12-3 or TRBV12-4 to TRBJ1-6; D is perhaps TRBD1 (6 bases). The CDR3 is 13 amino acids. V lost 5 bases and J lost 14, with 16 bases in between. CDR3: CASSTHRAGTLHF. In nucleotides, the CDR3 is TGTGCCAGCAGTACCCACAGGGCGGGTACCCTCCACTTT.

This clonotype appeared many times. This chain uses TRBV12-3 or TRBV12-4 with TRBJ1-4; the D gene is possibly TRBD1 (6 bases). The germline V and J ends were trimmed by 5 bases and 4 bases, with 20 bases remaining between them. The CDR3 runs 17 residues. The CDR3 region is CASSLGLGGGGNEKLFF. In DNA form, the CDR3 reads TGTGCCAGCAGTCTTGGTCTGGGGGGAGGGGGTAATGAAAAACTGTTTTTT.

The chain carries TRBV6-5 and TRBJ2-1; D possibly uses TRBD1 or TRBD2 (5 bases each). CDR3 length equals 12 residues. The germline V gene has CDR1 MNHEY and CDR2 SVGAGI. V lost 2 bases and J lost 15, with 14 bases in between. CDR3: CASSYGDPLRFF. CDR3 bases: TGTGCCAGCAGTTACGGGGACCCCCTCCGGTTCTTC.

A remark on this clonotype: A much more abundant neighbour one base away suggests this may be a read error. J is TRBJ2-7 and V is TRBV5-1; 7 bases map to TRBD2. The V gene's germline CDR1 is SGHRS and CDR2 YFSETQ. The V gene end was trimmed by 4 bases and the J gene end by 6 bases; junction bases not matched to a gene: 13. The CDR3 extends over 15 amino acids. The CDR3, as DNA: TGCGCCAGCAGCGTGTCCGCTAGCGGAGCCTGCGAGCAGTACTTC. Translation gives CASSVSASGACEQYF.

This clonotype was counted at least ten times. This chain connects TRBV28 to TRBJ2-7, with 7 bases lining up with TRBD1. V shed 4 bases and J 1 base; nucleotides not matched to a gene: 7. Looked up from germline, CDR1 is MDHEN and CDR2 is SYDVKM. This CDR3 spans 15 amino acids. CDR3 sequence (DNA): TGTGCCAGCAGTTCCGACAGGGTGTGGTCCTACGAGCAGTACTTC. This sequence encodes CASSSDRVWSYEQYF.

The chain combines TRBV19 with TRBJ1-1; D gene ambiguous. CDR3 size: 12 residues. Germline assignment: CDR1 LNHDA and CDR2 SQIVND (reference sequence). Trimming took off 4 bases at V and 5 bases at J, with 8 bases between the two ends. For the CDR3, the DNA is TGTGCCAGTAGTACCGGGTGGACTGAAGCTTTCTTT. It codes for CASSTGWTEAFF.

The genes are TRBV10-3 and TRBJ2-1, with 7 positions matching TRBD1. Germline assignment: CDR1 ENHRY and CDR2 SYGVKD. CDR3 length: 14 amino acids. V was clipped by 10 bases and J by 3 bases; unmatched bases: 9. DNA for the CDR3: TGTGCCAGCAGCTGGACAGGCGTCTACAATGAGCAGTTCTTC. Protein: CASSWTGVYNEQFF.